The present TCR beta chain was sequenced within a study of blood T cell repertoires in COVID-19. Study-wide background: There were acute and convalescent COVID-19 samples, and they came from the United States, Italy and Spain. The cDNA or gDNA used as material had been derived from T cells, B-cell-depleted T cells, or PBMCs.

Germline V gene data show CDR1 as MGHDK and CDR2 as SYGVNS. This CDR3 spans 14 amino acids. The ends were cut back, 6 bases at V and 7 bases at J, with 13 bases in the middle. In the authors' workflow: Researchers report that nucleated cell counts were estimated from reference gene primer amplification. Produced via immunoSEQ multiplex PCR; TCRdb's table is partial and in-frame only. The D gene and trimming were derived from the DNA, and the V and J assignments and clone size from that table. The sample contains fewer than 120,000 clones, more than 70% of which appear only once. This receptor was obtained from a woman between 45 and 65 years old with acute or convalescent COVID-19. The sample comprised peripheral blood. J is TRBJ2-6 and V is TRBV25-1, with a tentative D call TRBD2 (5 bases). The CDR3 sequence is CASSEGPTANVLTF. The CDR3 nucleotides read TGTGCCAGCAGCGAGGGCCCGACCGCCAACGTCCTGACTTTC.